Listed below are T cell receptor beta chains from one sample, sequenced in a study of T cell repertoires in cytomegalovirus infection. MiXCR, applied by TCRdb to the reads, yields one record per CDR3 protein. Here the sample spans around 630,000 distinct CDR3 sequences, 20% to 30% being singletons. Sequenced input: CD8+ T cells from PBMCs. The receptor source for this set is a human donor in good health (CMV status not recorded). Some clones in this sample may be carry-over from other donors' samples. Both conserved end residues are part of each CDR3. Each record gives: J gene, V gene, clone size, D gene, CDR3 DNA, CDR3 protein. D genes are given only for firm matches. Size values are once, few and many counts, or a class for expanded clones, and some rows have none.

TRBJ2-5 | TRBV29-1 | few | - | TGCAGCGTTGGGAGGGTAGGGAAACAAGAGACCCAGTACTTC | CSVGRVGKQETQYF
TRBJ2-2 | TRBV7-2 | many | TRBD1 | TGTGCCAGCAGTACAGGGGTTTTAGTGCCCGGGGAGCTGTTTTTT | CASSTGVLVPGELFF
TRBJ2-3 | TRBV7-2 | many | TRBD2 | TGTGCCAGCAGCTACGTTAGCGGGGGGGCCGGAGGAGCAGATACGCAGTATTTT | CASSYVSGGAGGADTQYF
TRBJ2-1 | TRBV10-2 | - | - | TGCGCCAGCAGTGAGTCCCTAGCAGAGTTCAATGAGCAGTTCTTC | CASSESLAEFNEQFF
TRBJ2-7 | TRBV7-9 | - | - | TGTGCCAGCAGCTTAGCCGGCCACGAGCAGTACTTC | CASSLAGHEQYF
TRBJ2-5 | TRBV7-9 | few | - | TGTGCCAGCAGCTCCGAACGGGAGACCCAGTACTTC | CASSSERETQYF
TRBJ1-5 | TRBV10-3 | few | - | TGTGCCATCAGTGCCCCCGGTAGCAATCAGCCCCAGCATTTT | CAISAPGSNQPQHF
TRBJ1-2 | TRBV14 | - | - | TGTGCCAGCAGCCAGGATTGGTACTATGGCTACACCTTC | CASSQDWYYGYTF
TRBJ2-5 | TRBV7-9 | many | - | TGTGCCAGCAGCAAACAGGCGTACCAAGAGACCCAGTACTTC | CASSKQAYQETQYF
TRBJ2-2 | TRBV29-1 | many | - | TGCAGCGTTGAGGAGGGAACCGGGGAGCTGTTTTTT | CSVEEGTGELFF
TRBJ1-1 | TRBV19 | few | TRBD1 | TGTGCCAGTGGGGACAGTTTGAACACTGAAGCTTTCTTT | CASGDSLNTEAFF
TRBJ1-5 | TRBV7-2 | many | - | TGTGCCAGCAGCGGTGGACAGCTCAATCAGCCCCAGCATTTT | CASSGGQLNQPQHF
TRBJ2-3 | TRBV28 | - | - | TGTGCCAGCAGCACCAGGGTAAAGCCCACAGATACGCAGTATTTT | CASSTRVKPTDTQYF
TRBJ2-3 | TRBV10-3 | few | TRBD2 | TGTGCCATCAGTAAATTGACTAGCGGGGCATCCGGAGATACGCAGTATTTT | CAISKLTSGASGDTQYF
TRBJ2-3 | TRBV29-1 | - | TRBD2 | TGCAGCGTTGAACCGCGCGGGGGGGCCGGGGATACGCAGTATTTT | CSVEPRGGAGDTQYF
TRBJ2-7 | TRBV7-4 | many | TRBD1 | TGTGGCAGCAGCCCCCCTGGGACAGGGGTCTACGAGCAGTACTTC | CGSSPPGTGVYEQYF
TRBJ2-3 | TRBV6-6 | - | - | TGTGCCAGCAGTTACGTAGCAGTAACAGATACGCAGTATTTT | CASSYVAVTDTQYF
TRBJ2-2 | TRBV7-2 | many | - | TGTGCCAGCAGCAAAAGGCGGGGGCCGAACACCGGGGAGCTGTTTTTT | CASSKRRGPNTGELFF
TRBJ1-6 | TRBV7-2 | many | - | TGTGCCAGCAGCCCCCGTACGGGAAATTCACCCCTCCACTTT | CASSPRTGNSPLHF
TRBJ1-1 | TRBV19 | many | - | TGTGCCAGTACCAGCGGGGGGGCGACTGAAGCTTTCTTT | CASTSGGATEAFF
TRBJ2-1 | TRBV28 | few | - | TGTGCCAGCAGTTTACCTATGACTCTCAATGAGCAGTTCTTC | CASSLPMTLNEQFF
TRBJ2-7 | TRBV12-3/TRBV12-4 | many | TRBD2 | TGTGCCAGCAGTGTCTACGGGGGGGCCGACTACGAGCAGTACTTC | CASSVYGGADYEQYF
TRBJ2-3 | TRBV28 | few | - | TGTGCCAGCAGTTTATCGGCGTATTCCACAGATACGCAGTATTTT | CASSLSAYSTDTQYF
TRBJ2-3 | TRBV2 | - | TRBD2 | TGTGCCAGCAGATTACCTAGCGGGGGGGACACAGATACGCAGTATTTT | CASRLPSGGDTDTQYF
TRBJ2-1 | TRBV7-6 | many | TRBD1 | TGTGCCAGCAGCCCTCAGGGGGCGCCCTCGGTCGGCTTACAGTTCTTC | CASSPQGAPSVGLQFF
TRBJ2-3 | TRBV4-2 | many | - | TGTGCCAGCAGCCAAGTGAGGGAAGATACGCAGTATTTT | CASSQVREDTQYF
TRBJ2-1 | TRBV6-5 | few | TRBD1 | TGTGCCAGCAGTTACACAGGGGATGGGGTCAATGAGCAGTTCTTC | CASSYTGDGVNEQFF
TRBJ2-7 | TRBV5-1 | few | TRBD1 | TGCGCCAGCAGCACGGGGACAGGGGTAGTGGAGCAGTACTTC | CASSTGTGVVEQYF
TRBJ2-5 | TRBV2 | - | - | TGTGCCAGCAGTTCCGGGACAACCTTCCAAGAGACCCAGTACTTC | CASSSGTTFQETQYF
TRBJ2-1 | TRBV7-2 | few | - | TGTGCCAGCAGCTGGGCAGATTACAATGAGCAGTTCTTC | CASSWADYNEQFF
TRBJ2-3 | TRBV4-2 | few | TRBD2 | TGTGCCAGCAGCCCCCTACCGGGACTAGCGGTGCTTTCAGATACGCAGTATTTT | CASSPLPGLAVLSDTQYF
TRBJ2-7 | TRBV7-6 | - | - | TGTGCCAGCAGCTTATACGGGGGCAGGAACGAGCAGTACTTC | CASSLYGGRNEQYF
TRBJ2-1 | TRBV11-2 | few | - | TGTGCCAGCAGCTTAGTTCCGGGGAGGCCCTACAATGAGCAGTTCTTC | CASSLVPGRPYNEQFF
TRBJ1-1 | TRBV7-9 | - | - | TGTGCCAGCAGCTTAGCCGACGTAAGGGCTGAAGCTTTCTTT | CASSLADVRAEAFF
TRBJ2-7 | TRBV7-2 | many | - | TGTGCCAGCAGCCCCGGACAGATTACAATCGCATACGAGCAGTACTTC | CASSPGQITIAYEQYF
TRBJ1-2 | TRBV7-8 | few | - | TGTGCCAGCAGCTTTAGGACAGCTAACTATGGCTACACCTTC | CASSFRTANYGYTF
TRBJ2-1 | TRBV2 | - | - | TGTGCCAGCAGTGAAGAGTCAGCGACTGTTCCCTACAATGAGCAGTTCTTC | CASSEESATVPYNEQFF
TRBJ2-5 | TRBV28 | - | - | TGTGCCAGCGGGCCCACGCGCCTGGACAGACAAGAGACCCAGTACTTC | CASGPTRLDRQETQYF
TRBJ2-2 | TRBV12-3/TRBV12-4 | - | - | TGTGCCAGCACTTCGCTCCTAGCCGCCGAGGGATCCGGGGAGCTGTTTTTT | CASTSLLAAEGSGELFF
TRBJ2-1 | TRBV28 | many | TRBD1 | TGTGCCAGCAGTTTTAGGGGACAGGGGACCGGTGGGGAGCAGTTCTTC | CASSFRGQGTGGEQFF
TRBJ2-5 | TRBV14 | - | TRBD2 | TGTGCCAGCAGCCCCTCTAGCGGGGGTGGCGAGACCCAGTACTTC | CASSPSSGGGETQYF
TRBJ1-2 | TRBV27 | - | - | TGTGCCAGCAGTTCAAGGACTTTCCTTAACTATGGCTACACCTTC | CASSSRTFLNYGYTF
TRBJ2-7 | TRBV7-9 | - | - | TGTGCCAGCAGCTCCCTGGAGGGACTGGGGGTTTACGAGCAGTACTTC | CASSSLEGLGVYEQYF
TRBJ2-1 | TRBV12-3/TRBV12-4 | many | - | TGTGCCAGCAGGGGGTATGAGCAGTTCTTC | CASRGYEQFF
TRBJ2-5 | TRBV12-3/TRBV12-4 | - | TRBD1 | TGTGCCAGCGGTACCGGGACAGTCCAAGAGACCCAGTACTTC | CASGTGTVQETQYF
TRBJ1-5 | TRBV7-9 | many | - | TGTGCCAGCAGCTTACAGAGTCAGCCCCAGCATTTT | CASSLQSQPQHF
TRBJ1-5 | TRBV28 | few | - | TGTGCCAGCAGTTTCGTGAGCAATCAGCCCCAGCATTTT | CASSFVSNQPQHF
TRBJ2-1 | TRBV2 | - | TRBD2 | TGTGCCATCTTATGGGGAGGGAGCTCCTACAATGAGCAGTTCTTC | CAILWGGSSYNEQFF
TRBJ1-1 | TRBV6-5 | few | - | TGTGCCAGCAGTTACCGGGGGGGGAGAACTGAAGCTTTCTTT | CASSYRGGRTEAFF
TRBJ1-5 | TRBV7-9 | many | TRBD1 | TGTGCCAGCAGCTTGGGGATACAGGGGGAATCCAATCAGCCCCAGCATTTT | CASSLGIQGESNQPQHF
TRBJ2-2 | TRBV19 | - | TRBD1 | TGTGCCAGTAGTACCCACGGACAGGACAACACCGGGGAGCTGTTTTTT | CASSTHGQDNTGELFF
TRBJ2-2 | TRBV7-8 | many | TRBD2 | TGTGCCAGCAGCCTAACTTGGACTAGCACCGGGGAGCTGTTTTTT | CASSLTWTSTGELFF
TRBJ1-2 | TRBV7-2 | many | - | TGTGCCAGCAGCCGGACGTTAGACTATGGCTACACCTTC | CASSRTLDYGYTF
TRBJ2-1 | TRBV7-2 | many | - | TGTGCCAGCAGCTTAGGGGAGACGGGACCCCTTTACAATGAGCAGTTCTTC | CASSLGETGPLYNEQFF
TRBJ2-1 | TRBV2 | - | - | TGTGCCAGCAGTGACGGTCAACTGGGAAATGAGCAGTTCTTC | CASSDGQLGNEQFF
TRBJ2-7 | TRBV27 | - | - | TGTGCCAGCAGTTTATCGTCGGGCTACGAGCAGTACTTC | CASSLSSGYEQYF
TRBJ2-1 | TRBV2 | - | TRBD2 | TGTGCCAGCCCTGCGTTAGTGGCGGGGGGCCCCTACAATGAGCAGTTCTTC | CASPALVAGGPYNEQFF
TRBJ1-2 | TRBV2 | few | - | TGTGCCAGCAGTGAAGCAAGGACACGCGGCGGCTACACCTTC | CASSEARTRGGYTF
TRBJ1-6 | TRBV2 | - | - | TGTGCCAGCAGTGACGGCGGCAGTGGGGTATCACCCCTCCACTTT | CASSDGGSGVSPLHF